This record concerns one T cell receptor beta chain sequence. Its antigen is as yet unknown. Each CDR3 protein is one row after TCRdb ran MiXCR on the 5' RACE reads. The sample contains a few hundred thousand distinct CDR3 sequences, about 17% of which appear only once. V was clipped by 2 bases and J by 5 bases, with 13 bases between them. Germline V lookup: CDR1 SGHVS, CDR2 FNYEAQ. The CDR3 has 15 amino acids. The data derive from a study of T cells after yellow fever vaccination. Overall study findings and caveats: Clones that expanded after primary vaccination mostly reappeared after the booster (around 96% CD4, about 89% CD8).

Here the sequenced sample was PBMCs, taken 5 to 6 days after the first yellow fever vaccination. This sequence joins TRBV7-6 and TRBJ2-1, with D maybe TRBD1 (6 bases). This sequence originates from a man aged 18 to 30 who received the YFV17D yellow fever vaccine. DNA of the CDR3: TGTGCCAGCAGCTTAACCCAGGGGAGCCACAATGAGCAGTTCTTC. This translates into CASSLTQGSHNEQFF.